Listed below are T cell receptor beta chains from one sample, sequenced in a study of CD4 T cells in relation to SARS-CoV-2 and coronaviruses. Sequenced by immunoSEQ multiplex PCR; TCRdb stores in-frame clones only, minus some. The sample yields 10,000 to 15,000 clones, 70% to 80% seen once. No cognate antigen is known for these TCRs. The sequenced material came from CD4+ T cells from PBMCs, cultured in vitro. The origin of the receptors is a human donor in good health. Both conserved end residues are part of each CDR3. The D gene is left open where the match is weak. Clone size appears in some rows only: once, few, many, or a class for an expanded clone.

size	J	D	V	DNA	CDR3
few	TRBJ1-6	NA	TRBV7-2	TGTGCCAGCAGCTTAGCGCCCGGGGTAGGTTCACCCCTCCACTTT	CASSLAPGVGSPLHF
once	TRBJ1-5	NA	TRBV4-3	TGCGCCAGCAGCCAAGATTCCGCGGGCAAAGGCAATCAGCCCCAGCATTTT	CASSQDSAGKGNQPQHF
NA	TRBJ2-3	TRBD2	TRBV6-2/TRBV6-3	TGTGCCAGCAGTTACCTACAGGGACTAGTCACAGATACGCAGTATTTT	CASSYLQGLVTDTQYF
NA	TRBJ2-3	NA	TRBV4-2	TGTGCCAGCAGCCAAGGGCTAGGGGATACGCAGTATTTT	CASSQGLGDTQYF
NA	TRBJ2-2	NA	TRBV7-6	TGTGCCAGCAGAAATCCGTTTTCCGGTAGGAACACCGGGGAGCTGTTTTTT	CASRNPFSGRNTGELFF
NA	TRBJ2-7	TRBD1	TRBV10-3	TGTGCCATCAGCCGGGACAGGGGGCCCTACGAGCAGTACTTC	CAISRDRGPYEQYF
NA	TRBJ2-7	TRBD1	TRBV7-6	TGTGCCAGCAGCTTCTCCGAGGGGGCTAGAGAGCAGTACTTC	CASSFSEGAREQYF
once	TRBJ1-1	NA	TRBV5-4	TGTGCCAGCAGCACCGACAGGACGAACACTGAAGCTTTCTTT	CASSTDRTNTEAFF
NA	TRBJ2-7	NA	TRBV18	TGTGCCAGCTCACCAGGGGAGGTAAACGAGCAGTACTTC	CASSPGEVNEQYF
few	TRBJ1-2	TRBD1	TRBV7-2	TGTGCCAGCAGCTCAGAGTTCACAGGGGTCCCTAACTATGGCTACACCTTC	CASSSEFTGVPNYGYTF
few	TRBJ1-2	NA	TRBV5-6	TGTGCCAGCAGCTACCCAGTCTCTGATGGCTACACCTTC	CASSYPVSDGYTF
NA	TRBJ2-2	NA	TRBV7-2	TGTGCCAGCAGTTTTGAGAGGAACACCGGGGAGCTGTTTTTT	CASSFERNTGELFF
NA	TRBJ1-1	TRBD1	TRBV7-6	TGTGCCAGCAGCTCGCCAAGGACTGCAGGGGGCAGGGCTTTCTTT	CASSSPRTAGGRAFF
NA	TRBJ2-7	TRBD2	TRBV30	TGTGCCTGGAGTGGCGGACTAGCGGGAGTAACATACGAGCAGTACTTC	CAWSGGLAGVTYEQYF
NA	TRBJ1-1	NA	TRBV7-2	TGTGCCAGCAGCCCTCGGGAGGGGCTATACACTGAAGCTTTCTTT	CASSPREGLYTEAFF
NA	TRBJ1-2	NA	TRBV12-3/TRBV12-4	TGTGCCAGCAGTTCCCGCTATGGCTACACCTTC	CASSSRYGYTF
NA	TRBJ1-2	TRBD1	TRBV5-6	TGTGCCAGCAGCCCCAGGACAGGGGGCTATGGCTACACCTTC	CASSPRTGGYGYTF
once	TRBJ1-1	NA	TRBV5-8	TGTGCCAGCAGCTTGTACGGGACAGAAGCTTTCTTT	CASSLYGTEAFF
few	TRBJ1-2	NA	TRBV6-1	TGTGCCAGCAGTTGGGACACCGCTACCTATGGCTACACCTTC	CASSWDTATYGYTF
NA	TRBJ2-7	NA	TRBV4-2	TGTGCCAGCAGCCGGGGCGGGAACTCCTACGAGCAGTACTTC	CASSRGGNSYEQYF
NA	TRBJ2-2	TRBD2	TRBV13	TGTGCCAGCAGCTCAATCGGGAGGACGAACACCGGGGAGCTGTTTTTT	CASSSIGRTNTGELFF
NA	TRBJ2-3	NA	TRBV5-1	TGCGCCAGCAGCTTCGGAGGGAGTGGGGCAGATACGCAGTATTTT	CASSFGGSGADTQYF
NA	TRBJ2-7	TRBD1	TRBV29-1	TGCAGCGTCCGACAGGGTACGTCCTCCGAGCAGTACTTC	CSVRQGTSSEQYF
few	TRBJ1-3	TRBD1	TRBV10-3	TGTGCCATCAGGCTGGGGACAGGCACTCTGAGCACCATATATTTT	CAIRLGTGTLSTIYF
NA	TRBJ1-2	TRBD1	TRBV6-5	TGTGCCAGCAGAGGACAGGGGGAAAACTATGGCTACACCTTC	CASRGQGENYGYTF
NA	TRBJ2-2	NA	TRBV6-2/TRBV6-3	TGTGCCAGCAGTGCCCTGGCGGGACTGAACACCGGGGAGCTGTTTTTT	CASSALAGLNTGELFF
NA	TRBJ2-3	TRBD2	TRBV7-3	TGTGCCAGCAGCGGCGGGAGGGCGGGCACAGATACGCAGTATTTT	CASSGGRAGTDTQYF
few	TRBJ1-1	NA	TRBV5-1	TGCGCCAGCAGCTTGTCTCAGGGGTGGACTGAAGCTTTCTTT	CASSLSQGWTEAFF
NA	TRBJ2-3	TRBD1	TRBV13	TGTGCCAGCAGCCCAGGGACAGTTAGCACAGATACGCAGTATTTT	CASSPGTVSTDTQYF
once	TRBJ2-7	NA	TRBV11-2	TGTGCCAGCAGCCCCCGGGACGGACCCTACGAGCAGTACTTC	CASSPRDGPYEQYF
NA	TRBJ1-1	NA	TRBV10-3	TGTGCCATCAGTGAGAATGGGAACACTGAAGCTTTCTTT	CAISENGNTEAFF
NA	TRBJ2-3	NA	TRBV7-9	TGTGCCAGCAGCTTAGATACGGGAATCACAGATACGCAGTATTTT	CASSLDTGITDTQYF
NA	TRBJ2-6	NA	TRBV2	TGTGCCAGCAGTGGTCAGGGTTCTGGGGCCAACGTCCTGACTTTC	CASSGQGSGANVLTF
NA	TRBJ2-1	TRBD2	TRBV5-1	TGCGCCAGCAGCTCGTCTAGCGGGGGCTACAATGAGCAGTTCTTC	CASSSSSGGYNEQFF
NA	TRBJ2-1	TRBD1	TRBV9	TGTGCCAGCAGCGCCGGACAGGGCCGTGCCTCCAAGAGCTCCTACAATGAGCAGTTCTTC	CASSAGQGRASKSSYNEQFF
NA	TRBJ2-7	NA	TRBV11-2	TGTGCCAGCAGCTTAGTGGGGTCCGAGCAGTACTTC	CASSLVGSEQYF
NA	TRBJ1-2	TRBD1	TRBV7-8	TGTGCCAGCAGCTCCGGGACAGGGGTCGCGGGGGCCTATGGCTACACCTTC	CASSSGTGVAGAYGYTF